These 16 T cell receptor beta chains were sequenced from one sample in a study of T cells in Graves' hyperthyroidism and ophthalmopathy. Amplification of TCR beta CDR3 regions was performed using RNA transcripts as template. The TCR CDR3 was amplified in a first-round RT-PCR using the HTBI primer set. TCRdb re-called the multiplex PCR reads with MiXCR, one entry per CDR3 protein. The data hold nearly 600,000 distinct CDR3 sequences, with 14% observed a single time. The sample was blood. The source is a woman aged 25 to 39 with Graves' hyperthyroidism that later progressed to Graves' ophthalmopathy.

This clonotype was seen at least ten times. The V call is TRBV24-1, the J call TRBJ2-1; D is perhaps TRBD1 or TRBD2 (5 bases each). Trimming pared 5 bases from V and 4 bases from J, leaving 14 bases between. Germline V gene sequence: CDR1 KGHDR, CDR2 SFDVKD. This CDR3 contains 15 residues. The CDR3 loop is CATSVEGRDYNEQFF. In nucleotides, the CDR3 is TGTGCCACCAGTGTAGAGGGGAGAGATTACAATGAGCAGTTCTTC.

This clonotype was counted ten times or more. The V and J genes are TRBV28 and TRBJ2-3; TRBD1 might be the D (6 bases). Trimming removed 2 bases from V and 3 bases from J, with 15 bases in between. Per the germline V gene, CDR1 is MDHEN and CDR2 is SYDVKM. The CDR3 is 16 residues long. The CDR3 loop reads CASSLPGQSITDTQYF. CDR3 in DNA: TGTGCCAGCAGTTTACCCGGACAGAGTATTACAGATACGCAGTATTTT.

This clonotype was picked up a small number of times. The J gene is TRBJ2-1, the V gene TRBV20-1; D not resolved. From germline, CDR1 is DFQATT and CDR2 SNEGSKA (reference sequence). There are 14 residues in the CDR3. Trimming pared 0 bases from V and 0 bases from J, leaving 6 bases between. CDR3 in DNA: TGCAGTGCTAGAGATTGGAGCTCCTACAATGAGCAGTTCTTC. This codes for CSARDWSSYNEQFF.

Only a few counts were recorded for this clonotype. Germline is not matched at one junction end, which may reflect a read error. This chain connects TRBV24-1 to TRBJ1-5; D not certain. CDR1 KGHDR and CDR2 SFDVKD come from the germline V gene. The CDR3 has 14 amino acids. The CDR3 region is CATSGVYSDQPQHF. The CDR3 nucleotides read TGTGCCACCAGTGGCGTTTATAGCGATCAGCCCCAGCATTTT.

J is TRBJ2-7 and V is TRBV11-2; 11 nucleotides match TRBD2. J gave up 3 bases and V 4 bases, and 5 bases lay outside the gene matches. The CDR3 contains 15 residues. From germline, CDR1 is SGHAT and CDR2 FQNNGV. The CDR3 loop is CASSSPLAGVYEQYF. As DNA, the CDR3 is TGTGCCAGCAGCTCCCCACTAGCGGGAGTCTACGAGCAGTACTTC. The entire variable domain, with the rest obtained from reference TRBV11-2 and TRBJ2-7, is as follows: EAGVAQSPRYKIIEKRQSVAFWCNPISGHATLYWYQQILGQGPKLLIQFQNNGVVDDSQLPKDRFSAERLKGVDSTLKIQPAKLEDSAVYLCASSSPLAGVYEQYFGPGTRLTVT.

This clonotype appeared many times. The chain employs TRBV30 and TRBJ1-5; 7 bases align to TRBD1. Losses at the gene ends were 4 bases for V and 2 bases for J; bases not matched to a gene: 5. This CDR3 is 14 amino acids long. The germline gives CDR1 GTSNPN, CDR2 SVGIG (reference sequence). The CDR3 loop reads CAWNEGQGNQPQHF. The CDR3 DNA reads TGTGCCTGGAACGAAGGACAGGGCAATCAGCCCCAGCATTTT. Complete variable domain (other parts from reference TRBV30 and TRBJ1-5): SQTIHQWPATLVQPVGSPLSLECTVEGTSNPNLYWYRQAAGRGLQLLFYSVGIGQISSEVPQNLSASRPQDRQFILSSKKLLLSDSGFYLCAWNEGQGNQPQHFGDGTRLSIL.

This clonotype has at least ten counts. The V call is TRBV24-1, the J call TRBJ2-1; TRBD2 agrees at 8 bases. The CDR3 has 16 amino acids. V was pared by 5 bases and J by 10 bases, with 15 bases of the junction left unmatched. Germline V gene lookup returns CDR1 KGHDR and CDR2 SFDVKD. CDR3: CATSGARREEREEQFF. CDR3 DNA: TGTGCCACCAGTGGGGCCCGGCGGGAGGAAAGGGAGGAGCAGTTCTTC.

The table lists this clonotype with many counts. V and J are TRBV9 and TRBJ2-1, with TRBD2 matching 14 bases. The CDR3 totals 17 residues. The V gene's germline CDR1 is SGDLS and CDR2 YYNGEE. Trimming at V came to 3 bases and at J to 8 bases, leaving 10 bases not matched to a gene. CDR3 in amino acids: CASSAFRLAGGRDEQFF. In DNA, the CDR3 is TGTGCCAGCAGCGCATTTCGACTAGCGGGAGGGCGTGATGAGCAGTTCTTC. Full variable domain (rest looked up from reference TRBV9 and TRBJ2-1): DSGVTQTPKHLITATGQRVTLRCSPRSGDLSVYWYQQSLDQGLQFLIQYYNGEERAKGNILERFSAQQFPDLHSELNLSSLELGDSALYFCASSAFRLAGGRDEQFFGPGTRLTVL.

This clonotype was counted a single time. This chain uses TRBV6-2 or TRBV6-3 with TRBJ2-7, with 7 bases matching TRBD1. There are 14 residues in the CDR3. Losses at the gene ends were 2 bases for V and 0 bases for J; bases not matched to a gene: 1. Germline V CDR1 and CDR2: MNHEY, SVGEGT. For the CDR3, the DNA is TGTGCCAGCAGTTACGGGGACAGCTCCTACGAGCAGTACTTC. It yields the protein CASSYGDSSYEQYF.

V and J are TRBV20-1 and TRBJ2-2; 9 positions agree with TRBD2. Germline assignment: CDR1 DFQATT and CDR2 SNEGSKA (reference sequence). The CDR3 contains 18 residues. The trim removed 0 bases at V and 0 bases at J, leaving 8 bases unmatched. CDR3 sequence reads: CSARDIKSGGSNTGELFF. CDR3 nucleotide sequence: TGCAGTGCTAGAGATATAAAGAGCGGGGGGTCGAACACCGGGGAGCTGTTTTTT.

This clonotype was observed a few times. J is TRBJ1-6 and V is TRBV4-3; D possibly corresponds to TRBD1 (6 bases). CDR3 length: 15 residues. V lost 1 base and J 4 bases, leaving 8 bases between the germline ends. Germline V lookup: CDR1 LGHNA, CDR2 YSLEER. CDR3 coding DNA: TGCGCCAGCAGCCAAGGGGACAATTATAATTCACCCCTCCACTTT. Amino acids: CASSQGDNYNSPLHF.

This clonotype was found a few times. V is TRBV20-1 and J is TRBJ1-6; no clear D gene. The germline V gene encodes CDR1 DFQATT and CDR2 SNEGSKA (reference sequence). V lost 6 bases to trimming and J lost 0 bases, with 12 bases between them. The CDR3 runs to 15 residues. The CDR3 sequence is CSASTENSYNSPLHF. CDR3 nucleotide sequence: TGCAGTGCGTCAACTGAGAACTCCTATAATTCACCCCTCCACTTT.

This clonotype was recorded at least ten times. CDR3 nucleotide sequence: TGTGCCAGTAGCGGAGCCTCCTACGAGCAGTACTTC. Its protein product is CASSGASYEQYF. The V gene is TRBV27, the J gene TRBJ2-7, with D possibly TRBD2 on 6 matching bases. Germline CDR1 reads MNHEY; CDR2 reads SMNVEV (reference sequence). The V and J ends lost 9 bases and 0 bases respectively, with 9 bases between them. The CDR3 consists of 12 residues.

This clonotype was seen a few times. This sequence joins TRBV19 and TRBJ1-1; D gene ambiguous. CDR3 length: 13 residues. CDR1 and CDR2 (germline): LNHDA, SQIVND (reference sequence). The ends were cut back, 3 bases at V and 4 bases at J, with 9 bases in the middle. The CDR3 loop is CASSMSASTEAFF. In DNA form, the CDR3 reads TGTGCCAGTAGTATGAGTGCAAGCACTGAAGCTTTCTTT. Variable domain in full (rest from reference TRBV19 and TRBJ1-1): DGGITQSPKYLFRKEGQNVTLSCEQNLNHDAMYWYRQDPGQGLRLIYYSQIVNDFQKGDIAEGYSVSREKKESFPLTVTSAQKNPTAFYLCASSMSASTEAFFGQGTRLTVV.

This clonotype has ten or more counts. The rearrangement uses TRBV7-9 and TRBJ2-1; a weak D match, TRBD2 (5 bases). Germline assignment: CDR1 SEHNR and CDR2 FQNEAQ (reference sequence). This CDR3 has 13 amino acids. Trimming removed 3 bases from V and 8 bases from J, with 11 bases in between. The CDR3 bases are TGTGCCAGCAGCTTCGCGGGTGGCGATGAGCAGTTCTTC. Its protein is CASSFAGGDEQFF.

This clonotype was detected once. Possible read error: a much larger clone is one base away. This chain connects TRBV6-1 to TRBJ1-2; 8 bases are a match to TRBD1. The CDR3 totals 14 residues. Germline V gene data show CDR1 as MNHNS and CDR2 as SASEGT. The CDR3, as DNA: TGTGCCAACAGTCCCGGGACAGGAGACCGGGGCTACACCTTC. It is translated as CANSPGTGDRGYTF.